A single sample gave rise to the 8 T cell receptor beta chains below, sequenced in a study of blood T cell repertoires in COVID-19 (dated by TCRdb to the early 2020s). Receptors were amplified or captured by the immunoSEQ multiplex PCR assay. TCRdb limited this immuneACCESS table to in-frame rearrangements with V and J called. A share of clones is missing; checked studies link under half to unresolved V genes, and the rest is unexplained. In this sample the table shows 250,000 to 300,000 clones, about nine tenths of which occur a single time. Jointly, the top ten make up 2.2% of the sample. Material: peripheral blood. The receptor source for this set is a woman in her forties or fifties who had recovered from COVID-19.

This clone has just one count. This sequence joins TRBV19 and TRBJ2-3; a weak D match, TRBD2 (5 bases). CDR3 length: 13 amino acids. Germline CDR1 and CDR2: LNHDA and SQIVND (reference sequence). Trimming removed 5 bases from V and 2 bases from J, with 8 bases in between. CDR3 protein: CASSARDTDTQYF. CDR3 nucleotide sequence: TGTGCCAGTAGTGCTCGGGACACAGATACGCAGTATTTT.

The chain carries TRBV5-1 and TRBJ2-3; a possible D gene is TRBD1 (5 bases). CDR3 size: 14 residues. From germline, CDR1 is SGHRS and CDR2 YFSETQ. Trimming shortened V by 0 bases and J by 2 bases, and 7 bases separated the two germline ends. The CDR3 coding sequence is TGCGCCAGCAGCTTGGCAGGGAACACAGATACGCAGTATTTT. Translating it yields CASSLAGNTDTQYF.

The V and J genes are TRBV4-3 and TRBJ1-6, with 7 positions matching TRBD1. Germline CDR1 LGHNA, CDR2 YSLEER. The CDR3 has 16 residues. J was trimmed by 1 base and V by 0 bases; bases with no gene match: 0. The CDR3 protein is CASSQETGSYNSPLHF. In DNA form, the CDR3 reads TGCGCCAGCAGCCAAGAGACAGGGTCCTATAATTCACCCCTCCACTTT.

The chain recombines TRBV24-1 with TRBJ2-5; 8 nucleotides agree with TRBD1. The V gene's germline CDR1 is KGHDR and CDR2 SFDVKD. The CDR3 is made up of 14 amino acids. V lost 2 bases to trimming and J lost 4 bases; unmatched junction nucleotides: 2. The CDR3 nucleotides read TGTGCCACCAGTGATTGGACAGGGACAGAGACCCAGTACTTC. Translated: CATSDWTGTETQYF.

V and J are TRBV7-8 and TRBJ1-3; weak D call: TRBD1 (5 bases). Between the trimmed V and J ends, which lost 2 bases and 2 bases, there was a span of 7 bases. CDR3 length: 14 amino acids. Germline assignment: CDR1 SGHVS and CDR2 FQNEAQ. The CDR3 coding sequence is TGTGCCAGCAGCTTAACAGGAACTGGAAACACCATATATTTT. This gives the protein CASSLTGTGNTIYF.

CDR3 sequence (DNA): TGTGCCAGCAGCCAAGAAATGCAGCGGCTGAGCTACGAGCAGTACTTC. Protein product: CASSQEMQRLSYEQYF. This chain connects TRBV3-1 (or the pseudogene TRBV3-2) to TRBJ2-7, with TRBD2 as a possible D gene (5 bases). The V gene's germline CDR1 is LGHDT and CDR2 YNNKEL (reference sequence). V was trimmed by 0 bases and J by 3 bases, leaving 15 bases between them. The CDR3 has 16 residues.

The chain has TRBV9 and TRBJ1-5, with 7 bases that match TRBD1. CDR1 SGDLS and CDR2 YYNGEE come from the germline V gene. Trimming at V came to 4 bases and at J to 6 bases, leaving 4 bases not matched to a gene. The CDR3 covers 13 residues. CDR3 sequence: CASSPSGGQPQHF. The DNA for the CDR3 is TGTGCCAGCAGCCCGTCAGGGGGTCAGCCCCAGCATTTT.

CDR3 nucleotides: TGTGCCACCAGCAGAGTCCGGCGGGGGGCCGATCAGCCCCAGCATTTT. Translated: CATSRVRRGADQPQHF. This chain links TRBV15 with TRBJ1-5; tentative D call: TRBD1 (6 bases). Between the trimmed V and J ends, which lost 1 base and 5 bases, there was a span of 15 bases. This CDR3 has 16 amino acids. CDR1 and CDR2 from the germline V gene are LNHNV and YYDKDF (reference sequence).